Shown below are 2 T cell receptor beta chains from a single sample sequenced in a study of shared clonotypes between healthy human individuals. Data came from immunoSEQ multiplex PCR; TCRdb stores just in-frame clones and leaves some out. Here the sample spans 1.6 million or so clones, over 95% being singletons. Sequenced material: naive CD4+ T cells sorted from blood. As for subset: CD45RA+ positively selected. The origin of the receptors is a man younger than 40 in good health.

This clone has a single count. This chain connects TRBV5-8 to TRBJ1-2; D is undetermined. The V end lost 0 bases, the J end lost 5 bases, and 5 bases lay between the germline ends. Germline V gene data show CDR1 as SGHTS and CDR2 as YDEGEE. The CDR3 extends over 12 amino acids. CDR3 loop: CASSLEGYGYTF. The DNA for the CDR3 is TGTGCCAGCAGCTTGGAAGGGTATGGCTACACCTTC.

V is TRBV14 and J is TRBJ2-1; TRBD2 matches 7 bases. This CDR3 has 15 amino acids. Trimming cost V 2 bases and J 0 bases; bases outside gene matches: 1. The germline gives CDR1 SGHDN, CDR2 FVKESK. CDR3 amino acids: CASSQWTSSYNEQFF. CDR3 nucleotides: TGTGCCAGCAGCCAATGGACTAGCTCCTACAATGAGCAGTTCTTC.